The 10 T cell receptor beta chains below were found in one sample sequenced in a study of T cell repertoires in cytomegalovirus infection. TCRdb re-analysed the reads in MiXCR, keeping a single row per CDR3 protein. The sample consists of approximately 550,000 distinct CDR3 sequences, about 15% of them appearing once. Sequencing input: CD8+ T cells from PBMCs. The source is a human donor in good health (CMV status not recorded). Some clones in this sample may be carry-over from other donors' samples.

The rearrangement links TRBV20-1 to TRBJ2-4; tentatively, D is TRBD1 or TRBD2 (6 bases each). CDR3 size: 15 residues. The V end was cut by 6 bases, the J end by 3 bases, with 18 bases between. Germline CDR1 reads DFQATT; CDR2 reads SNEGSKA (reference sequence). This chain's CDR3 is CSALTGARIKNIQYF. The CDR3 region has the DNA TGCAGTGCCCTTACGGGGGCTAGGATCAAAAACATTCAGTACTTC.

This clonotype appeared many times. The chain couples TRBV7-4 to TRBJ1-1; D not resolved. The CDR3 covers 11 residues. The V end lost 4 bases, the J end lost 11 bases, and 11 bases lay between the germline ends. The V gene's germline CDR1 is SGHVT and CDR2 SQSDAQ. The CDR3 DNA follows: TGTGCCAGCAGCTCTCCTCCTGGGGCTTTCTTT. It codes for CASSSPPGAFF. Looking up the rest from reference TRBV7-4 and TRBJ1-1 gives the full variable domain: GAGVSQSPRYKVAKRGRDVALRCDSISGHVTLYWYRQTLGQGSEVLTYSQSDAQRDKSGRPSGRFSAERPERSVSTLKIQRTEQGDSAVYLCASSSPPGAFFGQGTRLTVV.

This clonotype was found a few times. This clone may be a read error of a much larger clone one base away. This chain uses TRBV5-6 with TRBJ2-7; weak D call: TRBD1 (5 bases). Trimming shortened V by 4 bases and J by 6 bases, and 8 bases separated the two germline ends. The germline gives CDR1 SGHDT, CDR2 YYEEEE. The CDR3 length is 11 residues. Here the CDR3 reads CASSERGEQYF. CDR3 sequence (DNA): TGTGCCAGCAGCGAAAGGGGCGAGCAGTACTTC.

As DNA, the CDR3 is TGTGCCAGCGGGAAACTAGCGGGAACGGGAGAGCAGTACTTC. Translating gives CASGKLAGTGEQYF. The chain is built from TRBV27 and TRBJ2-7, with TRBD2 matching 10 bases. CDR1 and CDR2 (germline): MNHEY, SMNVEV (reference sequence). J gave up 7 bases and V 8 bases, and 11 bases lay outside the gene matches. This CDR3 is built from 14 residues.

The J gene is TRBJ1-5, the V gene TRBV20-1, with 11 bases matching TRBD1. This CDR3 contains 13 residues. J was trimmed by 7 bases and V by 6 bases; bases with no gene match: 5. Germline CDR1 and CDR2: DFQATT and SNEGSKA (reference sequence). The CDR3 nucleotides are TGCAGTGCGTCGGACAGGGGGCGACAGCCCCAGCATTTT. As protein: CSASDRGRQPQHF.

The chain recombines TRBV18 with TRBJ2-1, with D possibly matching TRBD1 (6 bases). The CDR3 is 15 residues long. V lost 3 bases to trimming and J lost 8 bases, with 17 bases between them. Germline loops: CDR1 KGHSH, CDR2 LQKENI. The CDR3 is CASSPRQGNQDEQFF. DNA for the CDR3: TGTGCCAGCTCACCGCGTCAGGGGAATCAGGATGAGCAGTTCTTC.

This clonotype appeared many times. This chain connects TRBV27 to TRBJ1-6, with D uncertain. The ends were cut back, 4 bases at V and 5 bases at J, with 15 bases in the middle. CDR3 length equals 16 residues. The germline gives CDR1 MNHEY, CDR2 SMNVEV (reference sequence). The CDR3 here is CASSSGSLLNNSPLHF. As DNA, the CDR3 is TGTGCCAGCAGTTCCGGGAGCCTGTTGAATAATTCACCCCTCCACTTT.

At least ten counts were recorded for this clonotype. V gene TRBV28 combines with J gene TRBJ2-3; maybe TRBD2 (6 bases). V was shortened by 6 bases and J by 2 bases, with 24 bases between the two germline ends. There are 18 residues in the CDR3. Per the germline V gene, CDR1 is MDHEN and CDR2 is SYDVKM. The DNA of the CDR3 is TGTGCCAGCAGCCCACCCGATAGACTAGTTAGGCCCACAGATACGCAGTATTTT. Protein: CASSPPDRLVRPTDTQYF. The full variable domain, completed using reference TRBV28 and TRBJ2-3, is DVKVTQSSRYLVKRTGEKVFLECVQDMDHENMFWYRQDPGLGLRLIYFSYDVKMKEKGDIPEGYSVSREKKERFSLILESASTNQTSMYLCASSPPDRLVRPTDTQYFGPGTRLTVL.

This rearrangement joins TRBV6-5 to TRBJ1-2, with no clear D. V lost 2 bases, J lost 4 bases, and 8 bases lay in between. Germline CDR1 is MNHEY and CDR2 is SVGAGI. The CDR3 spans 13 residues. This chain's CDR3 is CASSYGSSYGYTF. In DNA form, the CDR3 reads TGTGCCAGCAGTTACGGCAGTTCCTATGGCTACACCTTC.

V gene TRBV9 combines with J gene TRBJ2-1; a weak D match, TRBD1 (6 bases). The CDR3 length is 16 residues. Germline V CDR1 and CDR2: SGDLS, YYNGEE. Trimming stripped 3 bases from V and 8 bases from J, with 21 bases between. CDR3 amino acids: CASSDPGTKQEDEQFF. CDR3 bases: TGTGCCAGCAGCGACCCCGGGACAAAGCAGGAAGATGAGCAGTTCTTC.